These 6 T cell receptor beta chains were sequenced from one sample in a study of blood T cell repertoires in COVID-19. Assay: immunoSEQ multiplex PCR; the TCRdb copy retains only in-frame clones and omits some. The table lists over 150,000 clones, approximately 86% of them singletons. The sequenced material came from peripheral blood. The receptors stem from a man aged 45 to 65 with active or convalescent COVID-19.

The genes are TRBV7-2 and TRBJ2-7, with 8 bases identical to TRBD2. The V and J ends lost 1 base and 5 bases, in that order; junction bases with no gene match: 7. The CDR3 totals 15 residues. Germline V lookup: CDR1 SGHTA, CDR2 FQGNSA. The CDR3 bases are TGTGCCAGCAGCTTAGAAAGCGGGAGTGTAAACGAGCAGTACTTC. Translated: CASSLESGSVNEQYF.

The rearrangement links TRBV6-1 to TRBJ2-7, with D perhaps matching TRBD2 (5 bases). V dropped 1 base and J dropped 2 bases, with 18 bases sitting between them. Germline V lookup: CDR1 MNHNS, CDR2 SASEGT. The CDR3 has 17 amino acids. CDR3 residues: CASSEGVWAGATYEQYF. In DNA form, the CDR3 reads TGTGCCAGCAGTGAAGGGGTCTGGGCGGGTGCCACCTACGAGCAGTACTTC.

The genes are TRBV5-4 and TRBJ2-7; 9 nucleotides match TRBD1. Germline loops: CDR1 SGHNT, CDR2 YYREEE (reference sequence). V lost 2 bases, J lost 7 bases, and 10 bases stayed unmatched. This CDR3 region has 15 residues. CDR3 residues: CASSLQRTGVGEQYF. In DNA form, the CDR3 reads TGTGCCAGCAGCTTACAAAGGACAGGGGTTGGGGAGCAGTACTTC. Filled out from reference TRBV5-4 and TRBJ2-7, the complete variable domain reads ETGVTQSPTHLIKTRGQQVTLRCSSQSGHNTVSWYQQALGQGPQFIFQYYREEENGRGNFPPRFSGLQFPNYSSELNVNALELDDSALYLCASSLQRTGVGEQYFGPGTRLTVT.

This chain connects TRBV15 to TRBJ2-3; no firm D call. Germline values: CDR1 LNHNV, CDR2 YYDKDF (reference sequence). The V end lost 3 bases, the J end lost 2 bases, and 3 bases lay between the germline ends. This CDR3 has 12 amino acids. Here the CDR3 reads CATSSYTDTQYF. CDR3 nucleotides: TGTGCCACCAGCAGTTACACAGATACGCAGTATTTT.

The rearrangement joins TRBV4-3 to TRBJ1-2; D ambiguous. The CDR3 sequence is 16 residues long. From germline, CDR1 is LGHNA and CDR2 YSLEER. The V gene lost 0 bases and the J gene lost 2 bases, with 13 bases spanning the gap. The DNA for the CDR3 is TGCGCCAGCAGCCAAGATTCGGACTGGAAAAACTATGGCTACACCTTC. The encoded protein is CASSQDSDWKNYGYTF.

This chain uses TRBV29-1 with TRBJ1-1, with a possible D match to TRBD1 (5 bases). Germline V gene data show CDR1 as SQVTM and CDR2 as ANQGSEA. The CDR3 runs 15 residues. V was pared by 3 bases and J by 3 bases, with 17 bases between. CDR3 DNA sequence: TGCAGCGTTGACTACTGGGCGGGGGGGGACACTGAAGCTTTCTTT. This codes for CSVDYWAGGDTEAFF.